A selection of T cell receptor beta chains follows, all from one sample in a study of shared clonotypes between healthy human individuals. Profiling relied on immunoSEQ multiplex PCR, and the TCRdb table lists in-frame clones only, not all of them. This table holds roughly 480,000 clones, around three quarters found once. The sequencing sample was made of PBMCs. All receptors derive from a middle-aged woman in good health. Some clones in this sample may be carry-over from other donors' samples. Both conserved end residues are part of each CDR3.

cdr3_aa: CASSKEVYGYTF
cdr3_length: 12
j_call: TRBJ1-2
v_call: TRBV2

cdr3_aa: CASSLEAQGTGNTGELFF
cdr3_length: 18
j_call: TRBJ2-2
v_call: TRBV7-2

cdr3_aa: CASSPTGGGGEQYF
cdr3_length: 14
j_call: TRBJ2-7
v_call: TRBV11-3

cdr3_aa: CASSQAQGKNEQFF
cdr3_length: 14
j_call: TRBJ2-1
v_call: TRBV4-1

cdr3_aa: CASSPYRGYEQYF
cdr3_length: 13
j_call: TRBJ2-7
v_call: TRBV27

cdr3_aa: CASSQARVSYNEQFF
cdr3_length: 15
j_call: TRBJ2-1
v_call: TRBV4-3

cdr3_aa: CASSLRGSGRYNEQFF
cdr3_length: 16
j_call: TRBJ2-1
v_call: TRBV11-2

cdr3_aa: CASSQPGGWLEQFF
cdr3_length: 14
j_call: TRBJ2-1
v_call: TRBV14

cdr3_aa: CASSPLPGEGTDTQYF
cdr3_length: 16
j_call: TRBJ2-3
v_call: TRBV18

cdr3_aa: CASSETYNEQFF
cdr3_length: 12
j_call: TRBJ2-1
v_call: TRBV10-2

cdr3_aa: CASSLGTDTQYF
cdr3_length: 12
j_call: TRBJ2-3
v_call: TRBV11-2

cdr3_aa: CASSLAVGRRTGELFF
cdr3_length: 16
j_call: TRBJ2-2
v_call: TRBV5-1

cdr3_aa: CASSLLDYEQYF
cdr3_length: 12
j_call: TRBJ2-7
v_call: TRBV5-6

cdr3_aa: CASSFNRDLNTEAFF
cdr3_length: 15
j_call: TRBJ1-1
v_call: TRBV7-2

cdr3_aa: CASSLEVGDNTGELFF
cdr3_length: 16
j_call: TRBJ2-2
v_call: TRBV5-4

cdr3_aa: CASSLAGAASYEQYF
cdr3_length: 15
j_call: TRBJ2-7
v_call: TRBV7-6

cdr3_aa: CASSLEQHWYGYTF
cdr3_length: 14
j_call: TRBJ1-2
v_call: TRBV7-9

cdr3_aa: CASSFSGQGVATGYNEQFF
cdr3_length: 19
j_call: TRBJ2-1
v_call: TRBV11-3

cdr3_aa: CASSLAGLADYEQYF
cdr3_length: 15
j_call: TRBJ2-7
v_call: TRBV7-2

cdr3_aa: CASSVYQTQETQYF
cdr3_length: 14
j_call: TRBJ2-5
v_call: TRBV9

cdr3_aa: CASASRVYGYTF
cdr3_length: 12
j_call: TRBJ1-2
v_call: TRBV28

cdr3_aa: CASRKAGGAYNEQFF
cdr3_length: 15
j_call: TRBJ2-1
v_call: TRBV5-4

cdr3_aa: CAISESEVRNTEAFF
cdr3_length: 15
j_call: TRBJ1-1
v_call: TRBV10-3

cdr3_aa: CASSIDPWDRANIQYF
cdr3_length: 16
j_call: TRBJ2-4
v_call: TRBV19

cdr3_aa: CASSPWGTRTYNEQFF
cdr3_length: 16
j_call: TRBJ2-1
v_call: TRBV7-2

cdr3_aa: CASSLGVGWAYEQYF
cdr3_length: 15
j_call: TRBJ2-7
v_call: TRBV5-6

cdr3_aa: CASSLRAGQGTHNQPQHF
cdr3_length: 18
j_call: TRBJ1-5
v_call: TRBV7-9

cdr3_aa: CASSFGQDHSNEKLFF
cdr3_length: 16
j_call: TRBJ1-4
v_call: TRBV7-9

cdr3_aa: CASSPSTGYNEQFF
cdr3_length: 14
j_call: TRBJ2-1
v_call: TRBV5-4

cdr3_aa: CASSLYGREDTEAFF
cdr3_length: 15
j_call: TRBJ1-1
v_call: TRBV28

cdr3_aa: CARSSTGANYEQYF
cdr3_length: 14
j_call: TRBJ2-7
v_call: TRBV5-1

cdr3_aa: CVSSVIYQEAQYF
cdr3_length: 13
j_call: TRBJ2-5
v_call: TRBV2

cdr3_aa: CASSPDRGLEKLFF
cdr3_length: 14
j_call: TRBJ1-4
v_call: TRBV18

cdr3_aa: CASGLAGNTDTQYF
cdr3_length: 14
j_call: TRBJ2-3
v_call: TRBV5-4

cdr3_aa: CASTPRTGTNYGYTF
cdr3_length: 15
j_call: TRBJ1-2
v_call: TRBV28

cdr3_aa: CASSLAGGASFSYEQYF
cdr3_length: 17
j_call: TRBJ2-7
v_call: TRBV7-2